Here is one T cell receptor (beta chain) with its context. Its antigen remains unidentified. Measured with immunoSEQ multiplex PCR; TCRdb has only the in-frame clones, and not every one. Of about 36,000 clones in the sample, roughly nine tenths were seen once. The record originates from a study of OX40 agonist ivuxolimab in advanced cancers. Study-wide context: Intravenous ivuxolimab was administered to patients every 2 weeks at 0.01 to 10 mg/kg.

The study, taken as a whole, reports: Partial responders at 0.1-3.0 mg/kg had among the lowest clonal expansion.

The germline CDR1 and CDR2 sequences are SGDLS and YYNGEE. Trimming pared 3 bases from V and 7 bases from J, leaving 17 bases between. The CDR3 has 16 amino acids. The sample in question was CD4+ or CD8+ T cells sorted from blood, obtained in a trial of the OX40 agonist ivuxolimab. The chain recombines TRBV9 with TRBJ1-6, with TRBD1 as a possible D gene (6 bases). The TCR was taken from an adult with an advanced solid tumor such as melanoma, head and neck, liver or kidney cancer. This CDR3 is CASSANTGTRNSPLHF. CDR3 nucleotides: TGTGCCAGCAGCGCTAATACCGGGACACGCAATTCACCCCTCCACTTT.